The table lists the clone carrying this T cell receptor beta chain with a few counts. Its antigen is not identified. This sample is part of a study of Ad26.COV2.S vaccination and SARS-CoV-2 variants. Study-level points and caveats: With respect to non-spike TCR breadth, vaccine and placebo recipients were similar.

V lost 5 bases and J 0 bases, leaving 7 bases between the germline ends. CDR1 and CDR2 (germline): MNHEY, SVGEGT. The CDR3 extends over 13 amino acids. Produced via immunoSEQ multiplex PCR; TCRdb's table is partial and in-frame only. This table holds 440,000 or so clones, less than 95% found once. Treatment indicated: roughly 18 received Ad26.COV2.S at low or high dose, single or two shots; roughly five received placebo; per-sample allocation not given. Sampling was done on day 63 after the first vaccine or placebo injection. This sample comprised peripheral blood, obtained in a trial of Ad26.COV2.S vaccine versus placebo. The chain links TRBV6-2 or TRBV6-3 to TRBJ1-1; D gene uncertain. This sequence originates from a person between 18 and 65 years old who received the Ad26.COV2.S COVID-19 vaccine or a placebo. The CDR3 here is CASSPRMNTEAFF. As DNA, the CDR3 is TGTGCCAGCAGTCCCCGTATGAACACTGAAGCTTTCTTT.